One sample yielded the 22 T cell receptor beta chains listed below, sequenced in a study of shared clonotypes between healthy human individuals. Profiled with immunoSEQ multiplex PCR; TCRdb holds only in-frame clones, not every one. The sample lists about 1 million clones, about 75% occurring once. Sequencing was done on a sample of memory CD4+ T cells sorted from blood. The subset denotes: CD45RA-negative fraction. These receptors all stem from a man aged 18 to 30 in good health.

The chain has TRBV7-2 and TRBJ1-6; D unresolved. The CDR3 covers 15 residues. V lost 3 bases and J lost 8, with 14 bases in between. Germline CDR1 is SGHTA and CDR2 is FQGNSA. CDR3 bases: TGTGCCAGCAGCTTCTTGGGAGATCCTTATTCACCCCTCCACTTT. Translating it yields CASSFLGDPYSPLHF.

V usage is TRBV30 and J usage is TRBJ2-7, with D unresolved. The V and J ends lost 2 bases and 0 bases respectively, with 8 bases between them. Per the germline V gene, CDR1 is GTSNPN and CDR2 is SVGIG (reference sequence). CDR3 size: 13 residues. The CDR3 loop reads CAWSWGSSYEQYF. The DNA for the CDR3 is TGTGCCTGGAGTTGGGGTAGCTCCTACGAGCAGTACTTC.

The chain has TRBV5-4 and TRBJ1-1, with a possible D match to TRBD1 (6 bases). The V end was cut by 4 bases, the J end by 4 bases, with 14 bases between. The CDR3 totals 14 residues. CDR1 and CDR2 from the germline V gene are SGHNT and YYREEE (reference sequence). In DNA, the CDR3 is TGTGCCAGCAGCCCCTGGGGGGACACCACTGAAGCTTTCTTT. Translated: CASSPWGDTTEAFF.

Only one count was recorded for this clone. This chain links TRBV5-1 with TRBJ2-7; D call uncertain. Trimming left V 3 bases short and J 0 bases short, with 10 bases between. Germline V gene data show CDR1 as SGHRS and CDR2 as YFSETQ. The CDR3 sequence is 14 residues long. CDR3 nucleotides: TGCGCCAGCAGCTCCGTCCCACCCTCCTACGAGCAGTACTTC. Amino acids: CASSSVPPSYEQYF.

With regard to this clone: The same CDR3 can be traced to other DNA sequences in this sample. The CDR3 loop reads CSVQQGAFGTDTQYF. The CDR3 DNA follows: TGCAGCGTTCAACAGGGGGCGTTCGGGACAGATACGCAGTATTTT. The chain employs TRBV29-1 and TRBJ2-3; 9 bases align to TRBD1. Germline V gene sequence: CDR1 SQVTM, CDR2 ANQGSEA. Trimming removed 5 bases from V and 3 bases from J; junction bases left unmatched: 9. CDR3 size: 15 residues.

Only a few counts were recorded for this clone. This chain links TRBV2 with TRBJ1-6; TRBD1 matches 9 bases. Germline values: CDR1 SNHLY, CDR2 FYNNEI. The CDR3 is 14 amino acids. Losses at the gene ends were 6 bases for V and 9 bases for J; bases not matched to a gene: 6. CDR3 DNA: TGTGCCAGCAGGGCCGGGACAGGGCCTTCACCCCTCCACTTT. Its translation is CASRAGTGPSPLHF.

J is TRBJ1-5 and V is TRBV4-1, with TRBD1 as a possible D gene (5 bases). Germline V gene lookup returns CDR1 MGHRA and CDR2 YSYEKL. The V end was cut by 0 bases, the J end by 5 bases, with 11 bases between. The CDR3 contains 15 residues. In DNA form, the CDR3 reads TGCGCCAGCAGCCAAGAGGGGCAGAATTATCAGCCCCAGCATTTT. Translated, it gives CASSQEGQNYQPQHF.

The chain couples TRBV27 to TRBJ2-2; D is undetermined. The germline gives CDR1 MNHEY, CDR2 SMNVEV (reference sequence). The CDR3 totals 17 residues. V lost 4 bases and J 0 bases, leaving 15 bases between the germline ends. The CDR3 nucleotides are TGTGCCAGCAGTTACCGGGTGAAGGTACCGAACACCGGGGAGCTGTTTTTT. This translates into CASSYRVKVPNTGELFF.

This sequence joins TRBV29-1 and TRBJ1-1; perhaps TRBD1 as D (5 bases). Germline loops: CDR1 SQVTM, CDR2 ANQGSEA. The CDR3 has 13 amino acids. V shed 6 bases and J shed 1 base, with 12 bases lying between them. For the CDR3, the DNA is TGCAGCGTAAATCAGGGACGGAACACTGAAGCTTTCTTT. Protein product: CSVNQGRNTEAFF.

For the CDR3, the DNA is TGTGCCAGCAGCCCTCGACAGGGAAAGGAAGCTTTCTTT. It is translated as CASSPRQGKEAFF. This rearrangement joins TRBV6-5 to TRBJ1-1, with 7 nucleotides matching TRBD1. Trimming cost V 6 bases and J 8 bases; bases outside gene matches: 9. CDR1 and CDR2 (germline): MNHEY, SVGAGI. CDR3 size: 13 residues.

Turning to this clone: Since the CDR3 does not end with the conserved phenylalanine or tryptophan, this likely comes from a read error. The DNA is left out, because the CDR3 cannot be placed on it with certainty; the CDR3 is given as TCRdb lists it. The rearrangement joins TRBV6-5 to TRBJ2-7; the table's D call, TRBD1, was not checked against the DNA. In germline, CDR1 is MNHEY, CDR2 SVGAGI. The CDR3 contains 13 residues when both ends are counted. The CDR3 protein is CASSDTPGQSPSI.

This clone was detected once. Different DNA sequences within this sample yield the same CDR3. Written as DNA, the CDR3 is TGCGCCAGCAGCCAAGATGGGGTTCCCTCCTACGAGCAGTACTTC. Its translation is CASSQDGVPSYEQYF. The chain has TRBV4-3 and TRBJ2-7, with unresolved D. Germline lookup yields CDR1 LGHNA and CDR2 YSLEER. The CDR3 runs 15 residues. V was clipped by 0 bases and J by 0 bases, with 9 bases between them.

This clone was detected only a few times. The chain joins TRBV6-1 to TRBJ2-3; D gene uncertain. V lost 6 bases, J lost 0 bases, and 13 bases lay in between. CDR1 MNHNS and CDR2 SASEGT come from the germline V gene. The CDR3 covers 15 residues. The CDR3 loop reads CASSAYRSSTDTQYF. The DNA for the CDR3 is TGTGCCAGCAGCGCTTATAGGTCTAGCACAGATACGCAGTATTTT.

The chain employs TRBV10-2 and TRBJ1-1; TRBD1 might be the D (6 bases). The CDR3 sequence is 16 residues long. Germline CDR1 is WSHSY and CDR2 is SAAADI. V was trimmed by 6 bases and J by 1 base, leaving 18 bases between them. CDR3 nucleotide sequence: TGCGCCAGCAGGGAGGGACATTTCGTGGGGAACACTGAAGCTTTCTTT. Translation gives CASREGHFVGNTEAFF.

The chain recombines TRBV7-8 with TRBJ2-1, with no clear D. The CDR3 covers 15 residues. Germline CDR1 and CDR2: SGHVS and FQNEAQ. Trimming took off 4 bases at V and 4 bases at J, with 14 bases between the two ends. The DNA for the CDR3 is TGTGCCAGCAGCTCCGGACGTGTAAGGTACAATGAGCAGTTCTTC. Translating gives CASSSGRVRYNEQFF.

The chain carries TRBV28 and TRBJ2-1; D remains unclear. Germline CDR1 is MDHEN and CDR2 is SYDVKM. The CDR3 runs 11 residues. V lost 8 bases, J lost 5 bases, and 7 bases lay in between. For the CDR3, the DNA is TGTGCCAGCCACAGTAACAATGAGCAGTTCTTC. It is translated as CASHSNNEQFF.

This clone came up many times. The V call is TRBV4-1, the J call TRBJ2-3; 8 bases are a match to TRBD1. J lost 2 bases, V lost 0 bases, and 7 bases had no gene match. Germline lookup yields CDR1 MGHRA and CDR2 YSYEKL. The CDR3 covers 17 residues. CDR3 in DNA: TGCGCCAGCAGCCAAGATCTGTGGCAGGGGGCCACAGATACGCAGTATTTT. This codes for CASSQDLWQGATDTQYF.

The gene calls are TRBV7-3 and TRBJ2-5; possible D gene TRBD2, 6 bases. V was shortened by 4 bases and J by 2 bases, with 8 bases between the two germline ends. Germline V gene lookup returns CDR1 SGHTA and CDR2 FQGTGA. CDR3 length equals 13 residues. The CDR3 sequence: CASSWGLQETQYF. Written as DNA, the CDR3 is TGTGCCAGCAGCTGGGGACTTCAAGAGACCCAGTACTTC.

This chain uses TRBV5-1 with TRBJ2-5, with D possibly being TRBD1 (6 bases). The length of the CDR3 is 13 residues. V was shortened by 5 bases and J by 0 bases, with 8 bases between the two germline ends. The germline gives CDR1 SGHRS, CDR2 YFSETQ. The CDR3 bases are TGCGCCAGCAGGTGGACAGACCAAGAGACCCAGTACTTC. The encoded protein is CASRWTDQETQYF.

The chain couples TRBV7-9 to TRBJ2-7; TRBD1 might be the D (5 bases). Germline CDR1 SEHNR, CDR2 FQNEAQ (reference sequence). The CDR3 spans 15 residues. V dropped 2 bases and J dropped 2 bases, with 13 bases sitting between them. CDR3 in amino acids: CASSLPQETAYEQYF. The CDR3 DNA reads TGTGCCAGCAGCTTACCCCAAGAGACAGCCTACGAGCAGTACTTC.

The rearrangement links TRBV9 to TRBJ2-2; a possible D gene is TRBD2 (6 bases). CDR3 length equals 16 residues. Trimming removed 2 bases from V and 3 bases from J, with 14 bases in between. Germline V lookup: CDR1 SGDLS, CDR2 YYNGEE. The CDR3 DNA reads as TGTGCCAGCAGCGTCCGACTAGATCTGTACACCGGGGAGCTGTTTTTT. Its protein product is CASSVRLDLYTGELFF.

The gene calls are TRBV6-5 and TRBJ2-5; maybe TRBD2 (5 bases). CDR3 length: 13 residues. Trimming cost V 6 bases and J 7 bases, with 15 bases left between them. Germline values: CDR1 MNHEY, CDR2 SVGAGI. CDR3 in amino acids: CASSAPGSGTQYF. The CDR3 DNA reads TGTGCCAGCAGCGCGCCTGGGAGCGGGACCCAGTACTTC.